This is a list of T cell receptor beta chains from one sample in a study of human T cells and chemical hapten exposure. One entry per CDR3 protein, called by TCRdb with MiXCR from the RACE reads. The sample lists about 83,000 distinct CDR3 sequences, 7.5% to 9.5% occurring once. The sequencing used whole blood, collected in connection with sensitization to the hapten diphenylcyclopropenone (DPC). The receptors come from a woman aged 25-40 years with alopecia areata. Some clones in this sample may be carry-over from other donors' samples. The CDR3 runs from the conserved cysteine through the conserved F or W. D genes are given only for firm matches. Clone size is shown for a subset of rows, as once, few, many or a class of expanded clone.

>few|.|TRBV19|TRBJ2-5|15
CASTRLGGVGETQYF
TGTGCCAGTACCCGGCTGGGGGGAGTTGGAGAGACCCAGTACTTC
>.|.|TRBV5-1|TRBJ2-5|14
CASTGGGDQETQYF
TGCGCCAGCACCGGAGGGGGAGACCAAGAGACCCAGTACTTC
>few|TRBD2|TRBV6-5|TRBJ2-7|15
CASRNSGGSSYEQYF
TGTGCCAGCAGGAATAGCGGGGGGAGCTCCTACGAGCAGTACTTC
>many|.|TRBV2|TRBJ2-3|14
CASREGSVTDTQYF
TGTGCCAGCAGGGAGGGGTCGGTCACAGATACGCAGTATTTT
>many|.|TRBV27|TRBJ2-5|14
CASSPRGGPETQYF
TGTGCCAGCAGTCCCAGGGGAGGGCCAGAGACCCAGTACTTC
>.|TRBD2|TRBV9|TRBJ2-7|13
CASSGGLAHEQYF
TGTGCCAGCAGCGGCGGACTAGCTCACGAGCAGTACTTC
>.|TRBD1|TRBV11-1|TRBJ1-6|16
CASSSTGGVSNSPLHF
TGTGCCAGCAGTTCTACAGGGGGCGTCTCAAATTCACCCCTCCACTTT
>many|TRBD2|TRBV6-1|TRBJ2-3|17
CASEGLAGDPSTDTQYF
TGTGCCAGCGAGGGACTAGCGGGGGATCCTAGCACAGATACGCAGTATTTT
>.|.|TRBV7-3|TRBJ1-1|13
CASSDTGNTEAFF
TGTGCCAGCAGTGACACGGGGAACACTGAAGCTTTCTTT
>many|TRBD1|TRBV4-1|TRBJ1-1|15
CASSRAGQGGTEAFF
TGCGCCAGCAGCAGAGCTGGACAGGGAGGTACTGAAGCTTTCTTT
>many|.|TRBV5-1|TRBJ1-1|12
CASSLVRGEAFF
TGCGCCAGCAGCTTGGTCAGGGGAGAAGCTTTCTTT
>many|.|TRBV5-1|TRBJ1-1|15
CASSLEQTRYAEAFF
TGCGCCAGCAGCTTGGAGCAGACCCGATACGCTGAAGCTTTCTTT
>few|.|TRBV6-5|TRBJ2-3|13
CASSRIPTDTQYF
TGTGCCAGCAGTCGCATCCCCACAGATACGCAGTATTTT
>.|.|TRBV20-1|TRBJ1-3|16
CSARGRAPAEGNTIYF
TGCAGTGCTAGAGGCCGGGCCCCGGCGGAAGGAAACACCATATATTTT
>many|.|TRBV29-1|TRBJ1-5|12
CSVRVSDQPQHF
TGCAGCGTGAGGGTATCGGATCAGCCCCAGCATTTT
>many|.|TRBV12-3/TRBV12-4|TRBJ1-1|12
CASSPRGTEAFF
TGTGCCAGCAGTCCAAGGGGCACTGAAGCTTTCTTT
>few|TRBD2|TRBV12-3/TRBV12-4|TRBJ2-1|13
CASRGGAENEQFF
TGTGCCAGCCGGGGGGGGGCAGAGAATGAGCAGTTCTTC
>.|.|TRBV18|TRBJ2-7|14
CASSPRDKYYEQYF
TGTGCCAGCTCACCCCGGGACAAGTACTACGAGCAGTACTTC
>many|.|TRBV7-2|TRBJ2-1|12
CASSLAWAEQFF
TGTGCCAGCAGCTTAGCGTGGGCTGAGCAGTTCTTC
>many|TRBD2|TRBV5-1|TRBJ2-3|16
CASSLGLAGAKDTQYF
TGCGCCAGCAGCTTGGGCCTAGCGGGGGCTAAAGATACGCAGTATTTT
>few|.|TRBV2|TRBJ1-2|19
CASSKGFRVDRLANYGYTF
TGTGCCAGCAGTAAGGGGTTCCGCGTTGACAGACTAGCTAACTATGGCTACACCTTC
>few|.|TRBV20-1|TRBJ1-2|15
CSARDLATTGVGYTF
TGCAGTGCTAGAGATCTTGCCACAACCGGGGTGGGCTACACCTTC
>few|.|TRBV29-1|TRBJ1-2|11
CSVGHLYGYTF
TGCAGCGTTGGACATCTCTATGGCTACACCTTC
>.|.|TRBV10-3|TRBJ2-6|14
CAISEGPGANVLTF
TGTGCCATCAGTGAAGGGCCTGGGGCCAACGTCCTGACTTTC
>many|TRBD2|TRBV6-1|TRBJ2-7|15
CASSERTSWAYEQYF
TGTGCCAGCAGTGAACGGACTAGCTGGGCCTACGAGCAGTACTTC
>few|TRBD2|TRBV5-1|TRBJ2-7|14
CASSQTAGGFEQYF
TGCGCCAGCAGCCAGACGGCGGGGGGATTCGAGCAGTACTTC
>many|.|TRBV30|TRBJ2-7|13
CAWSPPRPYEQYF
TGTGCCTGGTCTCCCCCCCGGCCCTACGAGCAGTACTTC
>many|.|TRBV7-2|TRBJ2-3|16
CASSLAPLSRGDTQYF
TGTGCCAGCAGCTTAGCGCCGCTTAGCAGGGGAGATACGCAGTATTTT